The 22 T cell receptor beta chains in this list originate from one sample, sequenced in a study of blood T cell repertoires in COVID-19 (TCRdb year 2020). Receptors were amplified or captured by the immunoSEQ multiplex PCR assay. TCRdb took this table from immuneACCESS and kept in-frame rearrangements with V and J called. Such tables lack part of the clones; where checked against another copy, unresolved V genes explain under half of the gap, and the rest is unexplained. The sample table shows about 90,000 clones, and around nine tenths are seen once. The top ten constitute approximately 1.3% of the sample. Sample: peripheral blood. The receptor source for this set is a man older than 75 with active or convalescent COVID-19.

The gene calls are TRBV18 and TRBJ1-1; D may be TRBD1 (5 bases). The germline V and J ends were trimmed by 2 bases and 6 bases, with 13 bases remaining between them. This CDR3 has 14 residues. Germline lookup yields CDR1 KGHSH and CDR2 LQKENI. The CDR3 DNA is TGTGCCAGCTCACCAGACAGCTCCGGGCCTGAAGCTTTCTTT. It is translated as CASSPDSSGPEAFF.

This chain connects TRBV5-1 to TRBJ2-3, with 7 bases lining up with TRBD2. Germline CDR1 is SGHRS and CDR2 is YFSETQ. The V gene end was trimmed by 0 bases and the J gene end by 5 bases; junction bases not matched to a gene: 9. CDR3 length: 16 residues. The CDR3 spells CASSLALAEGRDTQYF. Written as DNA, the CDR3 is TGCGCCAGCAGCTTGGCCCTAGCGGAGGGGCGAGATACGCAGTATTTT.

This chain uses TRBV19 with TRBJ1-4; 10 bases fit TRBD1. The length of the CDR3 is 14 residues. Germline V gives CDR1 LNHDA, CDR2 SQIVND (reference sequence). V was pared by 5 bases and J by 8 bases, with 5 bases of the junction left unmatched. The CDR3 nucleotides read TGTGCCAGTAGTGGGACAGGGGTTGAAGAAAAACTGTTTTTT. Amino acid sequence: CASSGTGVEEKLFF.

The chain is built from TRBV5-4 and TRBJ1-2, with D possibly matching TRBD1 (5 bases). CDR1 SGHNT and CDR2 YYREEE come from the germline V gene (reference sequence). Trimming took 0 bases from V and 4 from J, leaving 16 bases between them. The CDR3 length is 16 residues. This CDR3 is CASSLGGGAQGYGYTF. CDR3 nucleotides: TGTGCCAGCAGCTTGGGTGGCGGGGCTCAGGGCTATGGCTACACCTTC.

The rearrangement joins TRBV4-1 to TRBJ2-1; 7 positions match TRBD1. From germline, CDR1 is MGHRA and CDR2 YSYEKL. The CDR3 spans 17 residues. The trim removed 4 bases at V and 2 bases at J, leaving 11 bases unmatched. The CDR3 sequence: CASSRSFDRAPYNEQFF. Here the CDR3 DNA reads TGCGCCAGCAGCCGATCTTTTGACAGGGCGCCCTACAATGAGCAGTTCTTC.

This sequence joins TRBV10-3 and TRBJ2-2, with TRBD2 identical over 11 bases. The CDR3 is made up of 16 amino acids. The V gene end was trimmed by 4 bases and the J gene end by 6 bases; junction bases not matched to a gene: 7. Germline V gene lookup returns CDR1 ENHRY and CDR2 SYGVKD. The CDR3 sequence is CAISALAGDLPGELFF. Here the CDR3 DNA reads TGTGCCATCAGTGCACTAGCGGGAGACTTGCCCGGGGAGCTGTTTTTT.

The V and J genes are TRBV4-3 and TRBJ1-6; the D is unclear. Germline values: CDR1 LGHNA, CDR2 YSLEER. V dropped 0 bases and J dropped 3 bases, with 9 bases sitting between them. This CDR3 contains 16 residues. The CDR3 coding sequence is TGCGCCAGCAGCCAAGATCTACCAGGCTATAATTCACCCCTCCACTTT. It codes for CASSQDLPGYNSPLHF.

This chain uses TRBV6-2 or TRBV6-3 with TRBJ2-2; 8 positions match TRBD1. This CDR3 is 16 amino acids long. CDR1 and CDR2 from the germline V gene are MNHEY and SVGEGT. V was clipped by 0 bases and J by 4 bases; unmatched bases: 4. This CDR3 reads CASSYSWGQATGELFF. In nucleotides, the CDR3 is TGTGCCAGCAGTTACTCATGGGGACAGGCCACCGGGGAGCTGTTTTTT.

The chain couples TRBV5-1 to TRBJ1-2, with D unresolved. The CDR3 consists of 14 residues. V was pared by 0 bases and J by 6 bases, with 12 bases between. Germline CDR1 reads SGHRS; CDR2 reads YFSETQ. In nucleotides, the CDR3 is TGCGCCAGCAGCTTGGGCGGGTTTGCGGATGGCTACACCTTC. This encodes CASSLGGFADGYTF. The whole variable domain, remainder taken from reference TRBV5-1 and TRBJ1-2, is KAGVTQTPRYLIKTRGQQVTLSCSPISGHRSVSWYQQTPGQGLQFLFEYFSETQRNKGNFPGRFSGRQFSNSRSEMNVSTLELGDSALYLCASSLGGFADGYTFGSGTRLTVV.

DNA of the CDR3: TGTGCCAGCAGCATTTTCGGGAGCGGGAGAACCACCGGGGAGCTGTTTTTT. Amino acids: CASSIFGSGRTTGELFF. The chain couples TRBV5-6 to TRBJ2-2; 8 bases map to TRBD2. The junction had 12 bases not matched to a gene; V was cut back by 4 bases and J by 4 bases. Per germline, CDR1 SGHDT and CDR2 YYEEEE. This CDR3 spans 17 amino acids.

For the CDR3, the DNA is TGTGCCAGCAGTGAGCGGACTAGCGGGATTATATCCTACGAGCAGTACTTC. It translates to CASSERTSGIISYEQYF. The gene calls are TRBV6-1 and TRBJ2-7; 12 bases align to TRBD2. The V and J ends lost 3 bases and 1 base, in that order; junction bases with no gene match: 7. The germline V gene has CDR1 MNHNS and CDR2 SASEGT. This CDR3 is 17 amino acids long.

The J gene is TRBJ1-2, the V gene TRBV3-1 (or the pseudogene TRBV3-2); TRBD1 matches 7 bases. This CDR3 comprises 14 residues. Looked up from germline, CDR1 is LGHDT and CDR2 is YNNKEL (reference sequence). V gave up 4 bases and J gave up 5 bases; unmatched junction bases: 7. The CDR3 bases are TGTGCCAGCAGCCCCGGGACAGTACTTTATGGCTACACCTTC. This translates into CASSPGTVLYGYTF.

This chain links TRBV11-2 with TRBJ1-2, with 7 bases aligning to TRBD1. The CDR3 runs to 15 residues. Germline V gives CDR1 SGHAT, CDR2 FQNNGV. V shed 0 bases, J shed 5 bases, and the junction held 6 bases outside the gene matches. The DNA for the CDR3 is TGTGCCAGCAGCTTAGATAGTTCAGGGGGATATGGCTACACCTTC. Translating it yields CASSLDSSGGYGYTF.

The CDR3 DNA reads as TGTGCCAGCAGTTACCGGGAGAATCAGCCCCAGCATTTT. It codes for CASSYRENQPQHF. The gene calls are TRBV27 and TRBJ1-5; D is ambiguous. Trimming removed 4 bases from V and 4 bases from J, with 8 bases in between. The CDR3 has 13 amino acids. Germline V gene data show CDR1 as MNHEY and CDR2 as SMNVEV (reference sequence).

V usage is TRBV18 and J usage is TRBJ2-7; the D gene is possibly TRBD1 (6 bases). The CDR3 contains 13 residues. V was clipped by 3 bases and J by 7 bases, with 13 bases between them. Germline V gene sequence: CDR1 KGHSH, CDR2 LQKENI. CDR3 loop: CASSPRQVGEQYF. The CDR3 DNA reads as TGTGCCAGCTCACCTCGACAGGTTGGGGAGCAGTACTTC.

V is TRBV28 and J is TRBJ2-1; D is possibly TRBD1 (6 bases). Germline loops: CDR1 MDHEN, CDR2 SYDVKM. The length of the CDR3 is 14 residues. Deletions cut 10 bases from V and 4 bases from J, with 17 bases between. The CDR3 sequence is CATLLPDRYNEQFF. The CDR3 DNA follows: TGTGCCACCCTCCTCCCGGACAGATACAATGAGCAGTTCTTC.

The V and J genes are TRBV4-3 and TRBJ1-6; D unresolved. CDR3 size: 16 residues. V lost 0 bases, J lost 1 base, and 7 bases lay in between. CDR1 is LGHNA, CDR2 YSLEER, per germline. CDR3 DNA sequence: TGCGCCAGCAGCCAAGACTTGTTTTCCTATAATTCACCCCTCCACTTT. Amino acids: CASSQDLFSYNSPLHF.

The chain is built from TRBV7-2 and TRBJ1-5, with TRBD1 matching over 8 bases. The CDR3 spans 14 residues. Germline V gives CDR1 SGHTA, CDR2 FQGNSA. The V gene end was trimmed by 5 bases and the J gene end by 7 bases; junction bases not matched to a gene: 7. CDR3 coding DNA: TGTGCCAGCAGCCTATACAGGGGGGAACAGCCCCAGCATTTT. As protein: CASSLYRGEQPQHF.

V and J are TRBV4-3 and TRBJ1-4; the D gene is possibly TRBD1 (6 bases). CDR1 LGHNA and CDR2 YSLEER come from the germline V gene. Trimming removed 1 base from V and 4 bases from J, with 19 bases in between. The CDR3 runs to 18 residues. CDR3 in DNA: TGCGCCAGCAGCCAAGGACTGCTGACAGGAGGACTTAATGAAAAACTGTTTTTT. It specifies CASSQGLLTGGLNEKLFF.

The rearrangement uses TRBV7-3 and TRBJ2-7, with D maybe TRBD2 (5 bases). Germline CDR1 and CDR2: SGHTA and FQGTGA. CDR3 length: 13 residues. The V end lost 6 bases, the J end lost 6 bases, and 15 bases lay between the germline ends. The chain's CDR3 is CASSPGLVGEQYF. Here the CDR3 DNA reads TGTGCCAGCAGTCCGGGATTAGTGGGCGAGCAGTACTTC.

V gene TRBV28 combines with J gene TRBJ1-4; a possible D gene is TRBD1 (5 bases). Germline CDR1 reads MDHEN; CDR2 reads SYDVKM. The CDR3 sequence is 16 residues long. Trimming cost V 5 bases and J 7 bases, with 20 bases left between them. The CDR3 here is CASSTTRGLLGEKLFF. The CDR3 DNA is TGTGCCAGCAGTACGACCCGGGGACTGCTTGGTGAAAAACTGTTTTTT.

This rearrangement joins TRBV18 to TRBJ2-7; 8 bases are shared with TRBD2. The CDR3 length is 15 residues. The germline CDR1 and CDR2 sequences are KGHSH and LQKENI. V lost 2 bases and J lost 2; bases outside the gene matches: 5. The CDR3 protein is CASSPLAGGTYEQYF. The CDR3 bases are TGTGCCAGCTCACCATTGGCGGGAGGAACCTACGAGCAGTACTTC.